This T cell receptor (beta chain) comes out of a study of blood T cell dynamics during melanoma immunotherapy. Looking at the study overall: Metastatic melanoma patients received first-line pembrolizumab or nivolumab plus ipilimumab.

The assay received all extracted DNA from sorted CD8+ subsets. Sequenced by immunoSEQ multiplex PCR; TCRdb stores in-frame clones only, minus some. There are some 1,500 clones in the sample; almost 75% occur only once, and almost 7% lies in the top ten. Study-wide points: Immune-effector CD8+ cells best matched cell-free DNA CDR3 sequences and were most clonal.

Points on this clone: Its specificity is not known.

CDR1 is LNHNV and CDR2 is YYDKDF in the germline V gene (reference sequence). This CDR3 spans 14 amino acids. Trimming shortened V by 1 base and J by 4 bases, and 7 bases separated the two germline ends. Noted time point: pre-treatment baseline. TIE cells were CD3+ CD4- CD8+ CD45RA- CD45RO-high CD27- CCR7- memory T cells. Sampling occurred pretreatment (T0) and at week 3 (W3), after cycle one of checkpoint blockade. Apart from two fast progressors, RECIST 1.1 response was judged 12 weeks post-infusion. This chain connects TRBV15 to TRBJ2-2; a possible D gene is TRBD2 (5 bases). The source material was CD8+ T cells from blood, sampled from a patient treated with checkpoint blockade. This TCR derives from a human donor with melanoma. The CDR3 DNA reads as TGTGCCACCAGCAGAGGAGAGGGCACCGGGGAGCTGTTTTTT. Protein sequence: CATSRGEGTGELFF.